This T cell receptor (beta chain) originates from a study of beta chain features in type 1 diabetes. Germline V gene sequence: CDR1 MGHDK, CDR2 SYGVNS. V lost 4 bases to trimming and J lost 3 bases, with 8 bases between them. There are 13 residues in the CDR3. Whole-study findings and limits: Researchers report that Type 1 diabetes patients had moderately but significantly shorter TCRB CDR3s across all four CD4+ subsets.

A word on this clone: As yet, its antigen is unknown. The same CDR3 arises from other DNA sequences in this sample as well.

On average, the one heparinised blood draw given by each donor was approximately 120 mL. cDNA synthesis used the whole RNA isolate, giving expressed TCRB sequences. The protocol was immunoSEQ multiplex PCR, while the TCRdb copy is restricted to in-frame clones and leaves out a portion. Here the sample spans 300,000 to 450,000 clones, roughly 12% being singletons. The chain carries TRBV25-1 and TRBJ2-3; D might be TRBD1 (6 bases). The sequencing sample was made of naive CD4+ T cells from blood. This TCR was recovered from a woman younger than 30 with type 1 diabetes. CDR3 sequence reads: CASSVTGTDTQYF. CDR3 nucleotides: TGTGCCAGCAGTGTCACAGGGACAGATACGCAGTATTTT.